This TCR beta chain was identified in a study of OX40 agonist ivuxolimab in advanced cancers. Broadly, across the study: Ivuxolimab, which targeted the costimulatory receptor OX40 (CD134), was an agonistic, fully human IgG2 monoclonal antibody. Prior anti-PD-1, anti-PD-L1 or anti-CTLA-4 therapy was permitted, and about two fifths of dose-escalation patients had received checkpoint inhibitors. Of the 50 or so patients in dose escalation, 19 had hepatocellular carcinoma, approximately 15 had melanoma, 9 had renal cell carcinoma and 9 had head and neck cancer. In the dose-escalation cohort, roughly 80% of patients were male, and the mean age was roughly 60 years, with a range of about 23 to 90. Intravenous ivuxolimab was administered to patients every 2 weeks at six dose levels: 0.01, 0.1, 0.3, 1.5, 3 and 10 mg/kg. The purpose of peripheral TCRbeta sequencing was to test whether ivuxolimab changed TCR sequence diversity and led to clonal T-cell expansion. The paper describes the monotherapy dose-escalation part (N of about 47 patients) of the phase I trial of ivuxolimab. Partial responses were achieved by three dose-escalation patients, of whom one had hepatocellular carcinoma and two had cutaneous melanoma.

Patients with autoimmune disease history or receiving systemic immunosuppression were excluded from the trial. Peripheral blood for TCR sequencing was drawn from every dose cohort at baseline, at cycle 4 day 1 and at cycle 7 day 1. Samples were obtained from an open-label, multicenter, first-in-human phase I dose-escalation trial of ivuxolimab. The trial enrolled adults with locally advanced or metastatic head and neck squamous cell, hepatocellular, melanoma or renal cell carcinoma. Before TCR sequencing, CD4+ T cells and CD8+ T cells were sorted from peripheral blood as separate populations. V and J lose 2 bases and 2 bases, and a span of 7 bases separates them. CDR1 and CDR2, per the germline V gene, are SGHRS and YFSETQ. Including the terminal cysteine and phenylalanine, the CDR3 comprises 13 residues. Just CDR3 DNA is preserved here, 39 bases in frame from base 1. Worth noting for this clone: Its antigen has not been determined. Base qualities are not provided; no much larger clone lies one nucleotide away.

Findings and caveats that apply to the study as a whole: Clonal expansion of both CD4+ and CD8+ blood T cells was observed from baseline to week 6 at doses 0.1 to 3.0 mg/kg. The antigen specificity of the peripheral T cells that underwent clonal expansion was not determined. Low levels of normalized T-cell clonal expansion were also seen in some patients who did not respond. In partial responders in the 0.1-3.0 mg/kg groups, normalized peripheral clonal expansion was found to be among the lowest, especially among CD8+ T cells. After ivuxolimab, more expanded clones were found on average in CD8+ T cells than in CD4+ T cells.

For sequencing of the TCRbeta CDR3 region, genomic DNA was extracted from the sorted cells. TCRbeta CDR3 regions were sequenced using the immunoSEQ Assay. In its TCRdb copy, this immuneACCESS table keeps in-frame sequences only and misses some clones. Where compared with another copy, unresolved V genes explain less than half of these, and the others have no known cause. Counted in this sample were about 80,000 clones; 80% to 90% of them appeared once. The ten largest clonotypes hold more than 20% of the sample. This clonotype originated in an adult with an advanced solid tumor such as melanoma, head and neck, liver or kidney cancer. The rearrangement combines TRBV5-1 with TRBJ1-2; perhaps TRBD1 is the D gene, with 5 bases matching. Sequencing was performed on CD4+ or CD8+ T cells sorted from blood, taken in a trial of the OX40 agonist ivuxolimab. The CDR3 reads as follows: CASSFQGNYGYTF. The DNA sequence is as follows: TGCGCCAGCAGCTTTCAGGGAAACTATGGCTACACCTTC.